This note documents a single T cell receptor (beta chain) sequence. Its antigen is not identified. These data belong to a study of OX40 agonist ivuxolimab in advanced cancers. At the level of the study: Dose-escalation subjects each had hepatocellular carcinoma, melanoma, renal cell or head and neck cancer. Prior therapy, whether anti-PD-1, anti-PD-L1 or anti-CTLA-4, was allowed, and more than 35% had some. Subjects had a mean age of roughly 57 years, with a range of roughly 20 to 79; more than 75% were male. Findings and limits, study-wide: CD4+ and CD8+ T cells in blood underwent clonal expansion by week 6 at 0.1 to 3.0 mg/kg.

V trimming: 4 bases; J trimming: 3 bases; junction bases outside the gene matches: 2. The CDR3 spans 15 residues. CDR1 is MNHEY, CDR2 SVGAGI, per germline. The repertoire was sequenced with immunoSEQ multiplex PCR; TCRdb's copy has only in-frame clones and lacks some. The sample carries around 61,000 clones, around 84% recorded once. This TCR derives from an adult with an advanced solid tumor such as melanoma, head and neck, liver or kidney cancer. The sample was CD4+ or CD8+ T cells sorted from blood, taken in a trial of the OX40 agonist ivuxolimab. This sequence joins TRBV6-5 and TRBJ2-1, with TRBD1 matching 11 bases. The DNA of the CDR3 is TGTGCCAGCAGTTTGGGACAGGGGGTCTACAATGAGCAGTTCTTC. This codes for CASSLGQGVYNEQFF.